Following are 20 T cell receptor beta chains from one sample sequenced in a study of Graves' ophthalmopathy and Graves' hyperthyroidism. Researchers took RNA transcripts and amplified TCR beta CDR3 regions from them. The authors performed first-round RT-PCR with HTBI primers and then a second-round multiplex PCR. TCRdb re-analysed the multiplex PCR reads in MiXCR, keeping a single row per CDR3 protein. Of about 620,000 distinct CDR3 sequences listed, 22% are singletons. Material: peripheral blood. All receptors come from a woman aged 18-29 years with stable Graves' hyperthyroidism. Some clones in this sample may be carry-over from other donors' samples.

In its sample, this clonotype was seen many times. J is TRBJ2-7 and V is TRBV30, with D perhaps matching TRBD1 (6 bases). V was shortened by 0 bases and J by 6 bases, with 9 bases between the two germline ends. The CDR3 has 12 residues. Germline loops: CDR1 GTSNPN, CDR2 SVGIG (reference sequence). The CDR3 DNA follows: TGTGCCTGGAGTGTTACAGGGAGCGAGCAGTACTTC. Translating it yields CAWSVTGSEQYF.

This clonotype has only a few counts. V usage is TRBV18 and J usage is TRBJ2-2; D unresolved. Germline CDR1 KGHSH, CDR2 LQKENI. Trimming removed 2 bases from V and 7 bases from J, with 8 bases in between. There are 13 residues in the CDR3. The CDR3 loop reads CASSPVRNGELFF. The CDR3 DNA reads TGTGCCAGCTCACCAGTGCGGAACGGGGAGCTGTTTTTT. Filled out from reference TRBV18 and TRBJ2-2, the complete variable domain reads NAGVMQNPRHLVRRRGQEARLRCSPMKGHSHVYWYRQLPEEGLKFMVYLQKENIIDESGMPKERFSAEFPKEGPSILRIQQVVRGDSAAYFCASSPVRNGELFFGEGSRLTVL.

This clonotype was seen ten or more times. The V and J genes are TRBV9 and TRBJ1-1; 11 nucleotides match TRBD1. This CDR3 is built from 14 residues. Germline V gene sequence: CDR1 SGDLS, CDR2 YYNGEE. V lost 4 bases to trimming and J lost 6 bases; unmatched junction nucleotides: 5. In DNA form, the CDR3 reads TGTGCCAGCAGCCCAGGGGACAGGGGGGCTGAAGCTTTCTTT. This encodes CASSPGDRGAEAFF.

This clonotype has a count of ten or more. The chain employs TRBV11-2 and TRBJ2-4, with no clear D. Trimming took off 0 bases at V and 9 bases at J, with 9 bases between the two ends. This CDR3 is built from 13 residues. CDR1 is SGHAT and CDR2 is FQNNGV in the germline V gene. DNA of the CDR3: TGTGCCAGCAGCTTAGATCTTAGGCGCATTCAGTACTTC. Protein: CASSLDLRRIQYF.

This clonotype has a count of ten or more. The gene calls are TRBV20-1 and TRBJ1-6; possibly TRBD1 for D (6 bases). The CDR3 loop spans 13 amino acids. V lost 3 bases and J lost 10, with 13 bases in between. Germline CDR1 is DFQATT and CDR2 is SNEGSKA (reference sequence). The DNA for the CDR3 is TGCAGTGCTAGTCCAGGGGCCGACTCACCCCTCCACTTT. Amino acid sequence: CSASPGADSPLHF.

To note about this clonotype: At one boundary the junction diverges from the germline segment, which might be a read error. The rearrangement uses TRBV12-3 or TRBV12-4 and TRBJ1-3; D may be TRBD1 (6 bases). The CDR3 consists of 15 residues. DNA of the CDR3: TGTGTCAGCAGACTTTTACAGGGCGCGGGAAACACCATATATTTT. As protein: CVSRLLQGAGNTIYF.

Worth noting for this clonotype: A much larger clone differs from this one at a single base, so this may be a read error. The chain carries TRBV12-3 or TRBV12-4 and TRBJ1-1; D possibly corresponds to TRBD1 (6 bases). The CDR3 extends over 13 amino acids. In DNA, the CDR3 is TGTGCCAGCACCCTCGGAGGGGGAACTGAAGCTTGCTTT. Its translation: CASTLGGGTEACF.

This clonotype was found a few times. The CDR3 coding sequence is TGTGCCAGCAGCCAGATCTACAGCAATCAGCCCCAGCATTTT. This encodes CASSQIYSNQPQHF. This chain connects TRBV3-1 to TRBJ1-5; D is uncertain. Trimming stripped 3 bases from V and 1 base from J, with 7 bases between. The CDR3 is 14 amino acids. Germline V gene lookup returns CDR1 LGHDT and CDR2 YNNKEL (reference sequence).

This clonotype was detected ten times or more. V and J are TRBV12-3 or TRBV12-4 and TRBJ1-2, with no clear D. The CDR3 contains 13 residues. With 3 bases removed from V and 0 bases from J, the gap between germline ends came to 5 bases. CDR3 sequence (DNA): TGTGCCAGCAGTTTTGCATCTAACTATGGCTACACCTTC. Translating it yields CASSFASNYGYTF.

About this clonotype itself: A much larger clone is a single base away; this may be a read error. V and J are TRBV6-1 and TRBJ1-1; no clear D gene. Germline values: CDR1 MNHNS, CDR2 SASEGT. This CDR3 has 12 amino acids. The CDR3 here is CASSAVGSEVFF. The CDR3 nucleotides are TGTGCCAGCAGTGCGGTGGGGTCTGAAGTTTTCTTT.

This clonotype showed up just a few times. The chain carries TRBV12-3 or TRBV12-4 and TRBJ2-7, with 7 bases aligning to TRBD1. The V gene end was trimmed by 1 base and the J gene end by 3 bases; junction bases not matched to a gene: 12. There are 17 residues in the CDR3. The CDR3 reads CASSLVVGTAQYYEQYF. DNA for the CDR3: TGTGCCAGCAGTTTAGTTGTTGGGACAGCCCAGTACTACGAGCAGTACTTC.

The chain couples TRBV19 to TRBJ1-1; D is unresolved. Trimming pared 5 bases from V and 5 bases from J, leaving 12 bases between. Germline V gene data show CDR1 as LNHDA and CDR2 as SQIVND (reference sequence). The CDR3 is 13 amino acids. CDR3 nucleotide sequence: TGTGCCAGTAGTTTAAAAATGGAAACTGAAGCTTTCTTT. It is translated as CASSLKMETEAFF.

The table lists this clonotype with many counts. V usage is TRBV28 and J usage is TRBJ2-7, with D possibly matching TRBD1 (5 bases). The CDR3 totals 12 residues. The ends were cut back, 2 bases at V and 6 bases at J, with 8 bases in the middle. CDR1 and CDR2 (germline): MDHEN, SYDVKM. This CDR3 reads CASSLSRVEQYF. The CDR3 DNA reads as TGTGCCAGCAGTTTAAGCAGGGTCGAGCAGTACTTC.

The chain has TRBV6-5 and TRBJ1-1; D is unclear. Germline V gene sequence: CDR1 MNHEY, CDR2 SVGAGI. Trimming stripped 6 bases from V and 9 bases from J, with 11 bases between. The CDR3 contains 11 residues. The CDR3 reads CASSYGPQAFF. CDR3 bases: TGTGCCAGCAGCTACGGACCACAAGCTTTCTTT.

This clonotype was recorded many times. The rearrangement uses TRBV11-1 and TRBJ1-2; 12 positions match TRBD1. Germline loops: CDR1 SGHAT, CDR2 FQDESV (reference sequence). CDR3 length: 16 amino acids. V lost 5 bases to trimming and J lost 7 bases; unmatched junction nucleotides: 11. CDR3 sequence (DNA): TGTGCCAGCAGCCATTCGGGACAGGGGGCTACAGGTGGCTACACCTTC. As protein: CASSHSGQGATGGYTF.

CDR3 nucleotides: TGTGCCAGCAGTGAAAGGATGTCTGGGGCCAACGTCCTGACTTTC. Translation: CASSERMSGANVLTF. The V gene is TRBV6-1, the J gene TRBJ2-6; D remains ambiguous. V was pared by 2 bases and J by 1 base, with 6 bases between. The germline gives CDR1 MNHNS, CDR2 SASEGT. The CDR3 has 15 amino acids.

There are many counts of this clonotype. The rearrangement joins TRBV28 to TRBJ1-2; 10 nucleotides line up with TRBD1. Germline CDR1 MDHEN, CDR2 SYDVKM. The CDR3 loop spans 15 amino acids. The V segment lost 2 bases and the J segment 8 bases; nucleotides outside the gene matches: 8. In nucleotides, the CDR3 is TGTGCCAGCAGTTTACCCTCGGGACAGGGGAACGGCTACACCTTC. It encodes CASSLPSGQGNGYTF.

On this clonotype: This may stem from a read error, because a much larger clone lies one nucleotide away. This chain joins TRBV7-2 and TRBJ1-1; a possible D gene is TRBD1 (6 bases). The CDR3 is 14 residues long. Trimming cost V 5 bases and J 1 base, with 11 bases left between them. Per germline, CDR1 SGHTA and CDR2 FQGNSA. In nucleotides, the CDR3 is TGTGCCAGCAGCAAAGCGACAGGGAACACTGAAGCTTTCTTT. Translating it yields CASSKATGNTEAFF.

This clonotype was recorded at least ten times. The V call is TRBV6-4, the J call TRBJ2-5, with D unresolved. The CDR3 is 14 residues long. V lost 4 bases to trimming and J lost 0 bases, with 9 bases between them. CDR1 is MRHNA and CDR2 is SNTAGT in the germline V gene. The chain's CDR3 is CASSAIPHQETQYF. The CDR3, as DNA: TGTGCCAGCAGTGCCATACCTCACCAAGAGACCCAGTACTTC.

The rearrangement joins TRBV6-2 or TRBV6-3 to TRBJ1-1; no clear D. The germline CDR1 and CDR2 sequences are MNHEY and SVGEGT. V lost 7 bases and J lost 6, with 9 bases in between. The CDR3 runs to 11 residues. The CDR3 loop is CASTQMSEAFF. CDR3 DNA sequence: TGTGCCAGCACACAGATGTCTGAAGCTTTCTTT.